A selection of T cell receptor beta chains follows, all from one sample in a study of blood T cell repertoires in COVID-19. Sequencing was performed with immunoSEQ multiplex PCR; in TCRdb, only in-frame clones are kept and a portion is missing. The data contain approximately 43,000 clones, about 81% of them seen just once; the ten biggest clones take up approximately 37%. The source material was peripheral blood. These TCRs come from a man aged 40-49 years with active or convalescent COVID-19. The CDR3 runs from the conserved cysteine through the conserved F or W. A D gene is named only where the DNA matches it firmly. The size of a clone is reported for some rows only, either as once, few or many, or as a class for expanded clones.

j_gene,v_gene,d_gene,abundance,CDR3aa,CDR3nt
TRBJ2-1,TRBV20-1,-,-,CSARDGFEQFF,TGCAGTGCTAGAGACGGTTTCGAGCAGTTCTTC
TRBJ1-1,TRBV18,TRBD1,-,CASSLRDSSGTEAFF,TGTGCCAGCTCACTCCGGGACAGTTCGGGCACTGAAGCTTTCTTT
TRBJ2-7,TRBV19,TRBD1,-,CASSGIRTGTVYEQYF,TGTGCCAGTAGTGGGATCAGGACAGGAACTGTCTACGAGCAGTACTTC
TRBJ1-5,TRBV5-1,-,-,CASSLTGISNQPQHF,TGCGCCAGCAGCTTGACAGGGATTAGCAATCAGCCCCAGCATTTT
TRBJ1-2,TRBV27,TRBD1,-,CASSLSGDPGWDRAYGYTF,TGTGCCAGCAGTTTATCAGGGGATCCAGGTTGGGACAGGGCCTATGGCTACACCTTC
TRBJ1-5,TRBV12-3/TRBV12-4,-,-,CASSLDRQQPQHF,TGTGCCAGCAGTTTAGACAGACAACAGCCCCAGCATTTT
TRBJ2-3,TRBV1,-,-,CTSSRMVAGAGERTDTQYF,TGCACCAGCAGCCGAATGGTAGCGGGAGCGGGGGAACGCACAGATACGCAGTATTTT
TRBJ2-3,TRBV11-2,TRBD2,-,CACRRESTDTQYF,TGTGCCTGTAGGCGGGAGAGCACAGATACGCAGTATTTT
TRBJ1-2,TRBV28,TRBD1,-,CASRPPGTGGNGYTF,TGTGCCAGCAGGCCCCCGGGGACAGGGGGCAATGGCTACACCTTC
TRBJ2-1,TRBV11-3,TRBD1,-,CASSRDRADNEQFF,TGTGCCAGCAGCCGGGACAGGGCGGACAATGAGCAGTTCTTC
TRBJ2-7,TRBV7-2,-,few,CASSYPGHSYEQYF,TGTGCCAGCAGCTACCCAGGCCATTCCTACGAGCAGTACTTC
TRBJ2-6,TRBV4-2,TRBD2,-,CASSQISSGINSGANVLTF,TGTGCCAGCAGCCAAATTTCTAGCGGGATTAACTCTGGGGCCAACGTCCTGACTTTC
TRBJ1-4,TRBV9,-,-,CASSVDVTGEKLFF,TGTGCCAGCAGCGTAGACGTGACAGGTGAAAAACTGTTTTTT
TRBJ2-7,TRBV4-1,-,-,CASSQDPPDEQYF,TGCGCCAGCAGCCAAGATCCCCCGGACGAGCAGTACTTC
TRBJ1-4,TRBV28,TRBD1,-,CASSGTVPEKLFF,TGTGCCAGCAGCGGGACAGTCCCTGAAAAACTGTTTTTT
TRBJ2-3,TRBV25-1,TRBD2,-,CASSEYRAGGVSDTQYF,TGTGCCAGCAGTGAATATAGGGCGGGAGGCGTTAGTGATACGCAGTATTTT
TRBJ2-5,TRBV5-1,-,-,CASSLNNQETQYF,TGCGCCAGCAGCTTAAACAACCAAGAGACCCAGTACTTC
TRBJ2-5,TRBV29-1,-,-,CSVVAGVTQYF,TGCAGCGTTGTTGCCGGGGTGACCCAGTACTTC
TRBJ2-7,TRBV27,TRBD2,-,CASSLIPGTSGVPYEQYF,TGTGCCAGCAGTTTAATCCCCGGGACTAGCGGGGTCCCCTACGAGCAGTACTTC
TRBJ2-1,TRBV19,TRBD1,once,CASSETGTGFRNEQFF,TGTGCCAGTAGTGAAACCGGGACAGGGTTTCGCAATGAGCAGTTCTTC
TRBJ2-1,TRBV19,-,-,CASRRDREQFF,TGTGCCAGTAGGCGGGACAGAGAGCAGTTCTTC
TRBJ1-2,TRBV9,-,-,CASSVGGANYGYTF,TGTGCCAGCAGCGTAGGAGGTGCTAACTATGGCTACACCTTC
TRBJ1-1,TRBV7-2,-,-,CASSLDRSLEAFF,TGTGCCAGCAGCTTAGACAGGTCCTTGGAAGCTTTCTTT
TRBJ1-2,TRBV10-3,-,-,CAISDFRDYGYTF,TGTGCCATCAGTGATTTTCGGGACTATGGCTACACCTTC
TRBJ2-1,TRBV7-2,-,once,CASSLQSGYNEQFF,TGTGCCAGCAGCCTTCAAAGCGGTTACAATGAGCAGTTCTTC
TRBJ2-7,TRBV7-2,TRBD1,-,CASSSDRGFEQYF,TGTGCCAGCAGCTCGGACAGGGGATTCGAGCAGTACTTC
TRBJ1-2,TRBV2,TRBD1,once,CASSFSTGGTNGYTF,TGTGCCAGCAGTTTTTCGACAGGGGGCACTAATGGCTACACCTTC
TRBJ2-1,TRBV7-7,-,once,CASSSGLDLNEQFF,TGTGCCAGCAGCTCCGGACTTGACTTAAATGAGCAGTTCTTC